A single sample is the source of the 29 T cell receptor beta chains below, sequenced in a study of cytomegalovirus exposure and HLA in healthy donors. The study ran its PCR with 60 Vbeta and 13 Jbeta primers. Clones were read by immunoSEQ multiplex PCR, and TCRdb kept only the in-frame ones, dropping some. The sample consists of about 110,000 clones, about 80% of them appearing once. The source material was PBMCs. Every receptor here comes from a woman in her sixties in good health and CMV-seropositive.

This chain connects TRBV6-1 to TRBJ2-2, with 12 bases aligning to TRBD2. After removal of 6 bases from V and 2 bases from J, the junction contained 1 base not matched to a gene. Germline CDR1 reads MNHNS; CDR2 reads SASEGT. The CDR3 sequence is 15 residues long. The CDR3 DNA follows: TGTGCCAGCAGGACTAGCGGGAGAAACACCGGGGAGCTGTTTTTT. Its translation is CASRTSGRNTGELFF.

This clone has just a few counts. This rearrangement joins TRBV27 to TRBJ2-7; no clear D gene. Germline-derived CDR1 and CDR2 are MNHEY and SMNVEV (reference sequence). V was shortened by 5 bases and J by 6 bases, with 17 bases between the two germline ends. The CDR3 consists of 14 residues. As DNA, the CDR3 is TGTGCCAGCAGTCCGGGTTTGGAAGTGCCCGAGCAGTACTTC. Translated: CASSPGLEVPEQYF.

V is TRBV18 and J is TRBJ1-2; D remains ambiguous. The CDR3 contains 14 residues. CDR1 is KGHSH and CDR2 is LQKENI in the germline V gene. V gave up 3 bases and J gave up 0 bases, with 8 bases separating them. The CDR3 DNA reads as TGTGCCAGCTCACCGTCGGGGTCTAACTATGGCTACACCTTC. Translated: CASSPSGSNYGYTF.

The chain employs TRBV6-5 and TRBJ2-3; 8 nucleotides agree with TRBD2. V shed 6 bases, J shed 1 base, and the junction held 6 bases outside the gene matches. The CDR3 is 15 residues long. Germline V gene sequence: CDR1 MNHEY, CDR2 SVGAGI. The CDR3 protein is CASRHSGARTDTQYF. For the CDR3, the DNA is TGTGCCAGCAGGCATAGCGGGGCTCGCACAGATACGCAGTATTTT.

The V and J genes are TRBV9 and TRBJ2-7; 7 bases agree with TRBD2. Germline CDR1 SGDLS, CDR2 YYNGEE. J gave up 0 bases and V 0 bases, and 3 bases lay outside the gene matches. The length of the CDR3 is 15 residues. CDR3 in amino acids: CASSVEASGSYEQYF. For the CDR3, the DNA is TGTGCCAGCAGCGTAGAGGCTAGCGGCTCCTACGAGCAGTACTTC.

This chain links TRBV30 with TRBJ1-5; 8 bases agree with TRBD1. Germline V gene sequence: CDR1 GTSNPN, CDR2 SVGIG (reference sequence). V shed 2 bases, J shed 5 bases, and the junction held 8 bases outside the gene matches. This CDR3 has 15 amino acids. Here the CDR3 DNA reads TGTGCCTGGAGTATAGGGACAGGCCCTCATCAGCCCCAGCATTTT. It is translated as CAWSIGTGPHQPQHF. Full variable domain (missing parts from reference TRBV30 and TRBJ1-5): SQTIHQWPATLVQPVGSPLSLECTVEGTSNPNLYWYRQAAGRGLQLLFYSVGIGQISSEVPQNLSASRPQDRQFILSSKKLLLSDSGFYLCAWSIGTGPHQPQHFGDGTRLSIL.

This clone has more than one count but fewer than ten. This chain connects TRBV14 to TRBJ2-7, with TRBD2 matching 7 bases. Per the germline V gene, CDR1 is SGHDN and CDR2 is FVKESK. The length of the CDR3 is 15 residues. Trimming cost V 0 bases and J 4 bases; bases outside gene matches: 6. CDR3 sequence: CASSQDYASGYEQYF. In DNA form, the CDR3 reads TGTGCCAGCAGCCAAGATTATGCTAGCGGATACGAGCAGTACTTC.

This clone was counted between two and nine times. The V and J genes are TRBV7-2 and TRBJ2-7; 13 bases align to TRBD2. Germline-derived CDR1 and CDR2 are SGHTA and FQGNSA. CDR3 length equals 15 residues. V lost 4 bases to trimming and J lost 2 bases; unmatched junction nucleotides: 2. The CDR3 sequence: CASSSTSGRAYEQYF. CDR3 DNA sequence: TGTGCCAGCAGCTCTACTAGCGGGAGGGCCTACGAGCAGTACTTC. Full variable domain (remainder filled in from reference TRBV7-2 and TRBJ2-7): GAGVSQSPSNKVTEKGKDVELRCDPISGHTALYWYRQSLGQGLEFLIYFQGNSAPDKSGLPSDRFSAERTGGSVSTLTIQRTQQEDSAVYLCASSSTSGRAYEQYFGPGTRLTVT.

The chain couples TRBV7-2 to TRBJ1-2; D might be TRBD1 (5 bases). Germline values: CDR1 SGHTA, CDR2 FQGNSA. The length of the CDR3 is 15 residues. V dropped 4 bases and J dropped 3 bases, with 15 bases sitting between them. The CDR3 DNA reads TGTGCCAGCAGCTCACGGGGGACGGCTGACTATGGCTACACCTTC. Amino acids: CASSSRGTADYGYTF.

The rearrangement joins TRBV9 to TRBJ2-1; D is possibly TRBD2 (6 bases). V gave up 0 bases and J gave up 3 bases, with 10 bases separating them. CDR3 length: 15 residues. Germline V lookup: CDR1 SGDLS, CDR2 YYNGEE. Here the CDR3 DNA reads TGTGCCAGCAGCGTAGCCGGGGGTCTCTACAATGAGCAGTTCTTC. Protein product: CASSVAGGLYNEQFF.

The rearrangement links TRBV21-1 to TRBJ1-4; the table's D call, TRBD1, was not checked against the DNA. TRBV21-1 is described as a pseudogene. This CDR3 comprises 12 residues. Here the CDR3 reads CASPGQGEWLFF. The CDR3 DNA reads TGTGCCAGCCCCGGACAGGGGGAGTGGCTGTTTTTT.

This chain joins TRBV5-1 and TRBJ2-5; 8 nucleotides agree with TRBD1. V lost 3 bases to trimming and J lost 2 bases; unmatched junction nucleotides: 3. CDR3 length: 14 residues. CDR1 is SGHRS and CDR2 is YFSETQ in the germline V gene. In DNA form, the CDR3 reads TGCGCCAGCAGCTCGCAGGGGGCACAAGAGACCCAGTACTTC. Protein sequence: CASSSQGAQETQYF. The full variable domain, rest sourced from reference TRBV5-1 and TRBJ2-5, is KAGVTQTPRYLIKTRGQQVTLSCSPISGHRSVSWYQQTPGQGLQFLFEYFSETQRNKGNFPGRFSGRQFSNSRSEMNVSTLELGDSALYLCASSSQGAQETQYFGPGTRLLVL.

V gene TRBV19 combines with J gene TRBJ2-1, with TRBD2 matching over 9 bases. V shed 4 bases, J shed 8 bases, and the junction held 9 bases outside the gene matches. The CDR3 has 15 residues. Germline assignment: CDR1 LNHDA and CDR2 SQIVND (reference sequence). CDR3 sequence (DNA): TGTGCCAGTAGTAGGTTACTAGCGGGCGGGGATGAGCAGTTCTTC. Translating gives CASSRLLAGGDEQFF. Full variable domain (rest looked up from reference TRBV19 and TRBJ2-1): DGGITQSPKYLFRKEGQNVTLSCEQNLNHDAMYWYRQDPGQGLRLIYYSQIVNDFQKGDIAEGYSVSREKKESFPLTVTSAQKNPTAFYLCASSRLLAGGDEQFFGPGTRLTVL.

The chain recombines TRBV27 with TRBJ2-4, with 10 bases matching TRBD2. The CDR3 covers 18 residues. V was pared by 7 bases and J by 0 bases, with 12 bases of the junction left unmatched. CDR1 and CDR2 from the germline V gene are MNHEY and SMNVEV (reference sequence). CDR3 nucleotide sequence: TGTGCCAGCACACCCCGGACTAGCGGAGGTTTAGCCAAAAACATTCAGTACTTC. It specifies CASTPRTSGGLAKNIQYF.

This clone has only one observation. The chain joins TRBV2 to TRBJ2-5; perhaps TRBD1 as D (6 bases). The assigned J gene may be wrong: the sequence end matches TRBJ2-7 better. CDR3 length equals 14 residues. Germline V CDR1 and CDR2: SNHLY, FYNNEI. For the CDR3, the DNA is TGTGCCAGGGCGGACCGGGACAACTCCTACGAGCAGTACTTC. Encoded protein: CARADRDNSYEQYF.

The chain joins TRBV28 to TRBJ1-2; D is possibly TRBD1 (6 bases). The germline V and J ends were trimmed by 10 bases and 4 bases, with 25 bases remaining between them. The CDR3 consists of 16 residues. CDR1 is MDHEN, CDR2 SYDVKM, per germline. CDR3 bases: TGTGCCAACGCCCCCAGAACCCCAGGGGCCATCTATGGCTACACCTTC. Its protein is CANAPRTPGAIYGYTF.

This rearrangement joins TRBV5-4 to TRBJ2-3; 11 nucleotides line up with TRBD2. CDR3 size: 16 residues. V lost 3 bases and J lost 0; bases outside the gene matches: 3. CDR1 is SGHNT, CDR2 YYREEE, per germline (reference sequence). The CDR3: CASSSGTSGSTDTQYF. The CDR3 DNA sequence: TGTGCCAGCAGCTCCGGGACTAGCGGTAGCACAGATACGCAGTATTTT.

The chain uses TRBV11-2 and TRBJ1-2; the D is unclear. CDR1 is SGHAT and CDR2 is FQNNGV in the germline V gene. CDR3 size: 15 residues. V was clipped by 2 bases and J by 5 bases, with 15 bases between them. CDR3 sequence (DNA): TGTGCCAGCAGCTTAAGTGCAGGCTCGGAATATGGCTACACCTTC. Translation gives CASSLSAGSEYGYTF.

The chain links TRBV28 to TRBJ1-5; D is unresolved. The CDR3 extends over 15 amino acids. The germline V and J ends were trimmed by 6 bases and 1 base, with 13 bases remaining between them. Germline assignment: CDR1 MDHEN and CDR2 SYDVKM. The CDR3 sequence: CASSRLGRSNQPQHF. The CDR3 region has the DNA TGTGCCAGCAGCCGGTTGGGGAGAAGCAATCAGCCCCAGCATTTT. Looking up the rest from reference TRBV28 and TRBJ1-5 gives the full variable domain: DVKVTQSSRYLVKRTGEKVFLECVQDMDHENMFWYRQDPGLGLRLIYFSYDVKMKEKGDIPEGYSVSREKKERFSLILESASTNQTSMYLCASSRLGRSNQPQHFGDGTRLSIL.

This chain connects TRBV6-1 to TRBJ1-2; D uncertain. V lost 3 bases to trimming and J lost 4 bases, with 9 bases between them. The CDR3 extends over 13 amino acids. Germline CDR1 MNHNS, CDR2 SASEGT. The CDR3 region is CASSEGFGYGYTF. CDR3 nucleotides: TGTGCCAGCAGTGAGGGCTTCGGCTATGGCTACACCTTC.

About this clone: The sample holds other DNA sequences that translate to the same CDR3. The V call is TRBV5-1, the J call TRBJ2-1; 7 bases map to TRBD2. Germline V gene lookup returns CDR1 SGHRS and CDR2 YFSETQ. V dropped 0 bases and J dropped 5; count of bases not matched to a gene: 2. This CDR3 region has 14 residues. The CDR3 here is CASSLAGGNNEQFF. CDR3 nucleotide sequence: TGCGCCAGCAGCTTGGCCGGGGGGAACAATGAGCAGTTCTTC.

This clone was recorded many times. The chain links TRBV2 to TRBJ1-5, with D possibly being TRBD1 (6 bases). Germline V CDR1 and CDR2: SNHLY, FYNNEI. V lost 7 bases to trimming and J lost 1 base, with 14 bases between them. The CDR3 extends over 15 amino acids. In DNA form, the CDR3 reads TGTGCCAGCAAGGCCGGGGGGCTAAGCAATCAGCCCCAGCATTTT. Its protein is CASKAGGLSNQPQHF.

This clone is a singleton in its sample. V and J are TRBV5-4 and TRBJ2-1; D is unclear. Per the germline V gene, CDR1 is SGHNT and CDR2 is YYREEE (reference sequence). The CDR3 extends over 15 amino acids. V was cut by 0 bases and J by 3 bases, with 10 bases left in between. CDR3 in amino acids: CASSLDYQLYNEQFF. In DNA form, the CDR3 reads TGTGCCAGCAGCTTGGACTACCAGCTCTACAATGAGCAGTTCTTC.

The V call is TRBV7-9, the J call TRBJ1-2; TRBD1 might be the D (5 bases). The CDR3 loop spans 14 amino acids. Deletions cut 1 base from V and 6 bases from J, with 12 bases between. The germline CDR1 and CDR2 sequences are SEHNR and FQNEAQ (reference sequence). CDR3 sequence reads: CASSLGVGVHGYTF. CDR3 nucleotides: TGTGCCAGCAGCTTAGGGGTAGGGGTTCATGGCTACACCTTC. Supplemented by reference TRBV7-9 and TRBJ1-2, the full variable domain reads DTGVSQNPRHKITKRGQNVTFRCDPISEHNRLYWYRQTLGQGPEFLTYFQNEAQLEKSRLLSDRFSAERPKGSFSTLEIQRTEQGDSAMYLCASSLGVGVHGYTFGSGTRLTVV.

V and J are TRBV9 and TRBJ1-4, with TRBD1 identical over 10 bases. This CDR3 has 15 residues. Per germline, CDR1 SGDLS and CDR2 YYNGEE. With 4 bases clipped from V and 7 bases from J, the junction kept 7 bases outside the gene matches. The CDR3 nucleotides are TGTGCCAGCAGCCCCACCGGGACAGGGGTTGAAAAACTGTTTTTT. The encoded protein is CASSPTGTGVEKLFF.

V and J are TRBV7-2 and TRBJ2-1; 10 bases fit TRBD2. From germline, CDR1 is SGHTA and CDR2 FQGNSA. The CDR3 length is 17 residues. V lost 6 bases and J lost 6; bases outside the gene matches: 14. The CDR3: CASRRLAGPLNRNEQFF. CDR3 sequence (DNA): TGTGCCAGCAGGAGACTAGCGGGCCCCCTGAATCGCAATGAGCAGTTCTTC.

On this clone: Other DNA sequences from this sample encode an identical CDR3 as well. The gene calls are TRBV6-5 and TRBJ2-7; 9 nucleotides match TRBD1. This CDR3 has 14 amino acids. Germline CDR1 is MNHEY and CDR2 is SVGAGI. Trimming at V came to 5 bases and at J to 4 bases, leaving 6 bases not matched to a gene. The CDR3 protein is CASSPGTGRYEQYF. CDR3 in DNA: TGTGCCAGCAGTCCCGGGACAGGGAGGTACGAGCAGTACTTC.

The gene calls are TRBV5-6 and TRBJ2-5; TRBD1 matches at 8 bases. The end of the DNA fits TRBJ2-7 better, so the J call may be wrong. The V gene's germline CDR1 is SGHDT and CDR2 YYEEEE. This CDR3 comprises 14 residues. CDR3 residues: CASSSGTGDYEQYF. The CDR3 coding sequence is TGTGCCAGCAGTTCCGGGACAGGCGACTACGAGCAGTACTTC.

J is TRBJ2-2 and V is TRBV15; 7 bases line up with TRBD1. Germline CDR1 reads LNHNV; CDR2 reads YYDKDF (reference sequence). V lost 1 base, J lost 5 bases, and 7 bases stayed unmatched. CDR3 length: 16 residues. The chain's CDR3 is CATSRGQGFATGELFF. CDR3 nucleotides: TGTGCCACCAGCAGAGGACAGGGTTTCGCGACCGGGGAGCTGTTTTTT.